Following are 30 T cell receptor beta chains from one sample sequenced in a study of T cell responses to AZD1222 COVID-19 vaccine. Profiling relied on immunoSEQ multiplex PCR, and the TCRdb table lists in-frame clones only, not all of them. The sample records approximately 200,000 clones, approximately 91% being singletons. Sample: peripheral blood, taken 28 days after the second AZD1222 dose. The receptors stem from an adult who received the AZD1222 COVID-19 vaccine.

The J gene is TRBJ2-1, the V gene TRBV5-1; D not resolved. V was clipped by 4 bases and J by 6 bases, with 14 bases between them. The germline CDR1 and CDR2 sequences are SGHRS and YFSETQ. CDR3 size: 14 residues. CDR3 loop: CASSPGYASNEQFF. In nucleotides, the CDR3 is TGCGCCAGCAGCCCTGGATACGCGAGCAATGAGCAGTTCTTC.

This clone has just one count. The chain recombines TRBV19 with TRBJ2-5; 7 bases agree with TRBD1. CDR3 length: 16 residues. V dropped 5 bases and J dropped 1; count of bases not matched to a gene: 10. In germline, CDR1 is LNHDA, CDR2 SQIVND (reference sequence). The CDR3 region has the DNA TGTGCCAGTAGTCTAGGACAGGCCCCGAGCCAAGAGACCCAGTACTTC. Translation: CASSLGQAPSQETQYF.

V is TRBV19 and J is TRBJ1-2; 9 bases fit TRBD1. The ends lost 4 bases at V and 10 bases at J; junction bases unmatched: 10. Germline CDR1 reads LNHDA; CDR2 reads SQIVND (reference sequence). This CDR3 comprises 14 residues. CDR3 coding DNA: TGTGCCAGTAGTACGCTAAGGGACAGGGAAACCTACACCTTC. Translating gives CASSTLRDRETYTF.

The rearrangement links TRBV11-2 to TRBJ1-1, with D possibly TRBD1 on 5 matching bases. Germline loops: CDR1 SGHAT, CDR2 FQNNGV. The germline V and J ends were trimmed by 0 bases and 4 bases, with 6 bases remaining between them. CDR3 size: 13 residues. CDR3 amino acids: CASSLDGGTEAFF. The CDR3 region has the DNA TGTGCCAGCAGCTTAGATGGGGGCACTGAAGCTTTCTTT.

This chain joins TRBV3-1 (or the pseudogene TRBV3-2) and TRBJ2-3; the D is unclear. This CDR3 comprises 13 residues. CDR1 and CDR2 (germline): LGHDT, YNNKEL (reference sequence). V lost 5 bases and J 2 bases, leaving 8 bases between the germline ends. CDR3 sequence reads: CASSSRATDTQYF. In DNA, the CDR3 is TGTGCCAGCAGCTCACGGGCCACAGATACGCAGTATTTT.

The rearrangement joins TRBV5-8 to TRBJ2-7, with TRBD1 matching over 10 bases. From germline, CDR1 is SGHTS and CDR2 YDEGEE. The CDR3 is made up of 14 amino acids. V dropped 1 base and J dropped 6; count of bases not matched to a gene: 4. The CDR3 DNA reads TGTGCCAGCAGCTTGTGGGACAGGGGCGGCGAGCAGTACTTC. Its translation: CASSLWDRGGEQYF.

V and J are TRBV18 and TRBJ1-1; tentatively, D is TRBD1 (5 bases). The V gene's germline CDR1 is KGHSH and CDR2 LQKENI. V was trimmed by 3 bases and J by 3 bases, leaving 8 bases between them. This CDR3 has 13 residues. The CDR3 spells CASSPGGDTEAFF. Written as DNA, the CDR3 is TGTGCCAGCTCACCGGGGGGGGACACTGAAGCTTTCTTT.

CDR3 sequence reads: CATSDGRTDTQYF. DNA of the CDR3: TGTGCCACCAGTGACGGGAGGACAGATACGCAGTATTTT. V is TRBV24-1 and J is TRBJ2-3; 7 bases match TRBD2. The CDR3 spans 13 residues. V lost 4 bases to trimming and J lost 3 bases; unmatched junction nucleotides: 0. Per germline, CDR1 KGHDR and CDR2 SFDVKD.

In its sample, this clone was seen once. V and J are TRBV7-6 and TRBJ2-7, with TRBD1 as a possible D gene (6 bases). The CDR3 has 13 amino acids. The ends were cut back, 4 bases at V and 2 bases at J, with 9 bases in the middle. Germline CDR1 is SGHVS and CDR2 is FNYEAQ. The CDR3 here is CASSSGQTYEQYF. CDR3 coding DNA: TGTGCCAGCAGCTCCGGACAGACCTACGAGCAGTACTTC.

V and J are TRBV27 and TRBJ2-7; D might be TRBD1 (5 bases). Between the trimmed V and J ends, which lost 2 bases and 4 bases, there was a span of 6 bases. This CDR3 has 12 amino acids. Germline values: CDR1 MNHEY, CDR2 SMNVEV (reference sequence). CDR3 nucleotide sequence: TGTGCCAGCAGTTTACCAGGGTACGAGCAGTACTTC. This encodes CASSLPGYEQYF.

V gene TRBV9 combines with J gene TRBJ2-7; 11 positions match TRBD2. The V gene's germline CDR1 is SGDLS and CDR2 YYNGEE. The CDR3 runs to 17 residues. The trim removed 2 bases at V and 4 bases at J, leaving 11 bases unmatched. In DNA, the CDR3 is TGTGCCAGCAGCGTCGGTGACTCCGGGACTAGCGGTTACGAGCAGTACTTC. Its translation: CASSVGDSGTSGYEQYF.

The rearrangement uses TRBV15 and TRBJ2-3; D not resolved. The CDR3 length is 13 residues. The V end lost 5 bases, the J end lost 3 bases, and 9 bases lay between the germline ends. Germline V CDR1 and CDR2: LNHNV, YYDKDF (reference sequence). The CDR3 region has the DNA TGTGCCACCAGCCGGGCTGGGACAGATACGCAGTATTTT. Translated, it gives CATSRAGTDTQYF.

The rearrangement uses TRBV12-5 and TRBJ2-1, with 7 nucleotides matching TRBD1. CDR3 size: 15 residues. Germline V CDR1 and CDR2: LGHNT, FRNRAP. With V trimmed by 0 bases and J by 5 bases, 4 bases remained unmatched. For the CDR3, the DNA is TGTGCTAGTGGTTTGGTACCGACAGGGAACAATGAGCAGTTCTTC. Encoded protein: CASGLVPTGNNEQFF.

This clone was recorded once. This chain links TRBV27 with TRBJ2-7, with 8 positions matching TRBD2. From germline, CDR1 is MNHEY and CDR2 SMNVEV (reference sequence). The CDR3 runs 15 residues. V gave up 5 bases and J gave up 3 bases; unmatched junction bases: 9. CDR3 region: CASSLRGGGFYEQYF. CDR3 nucleotides: TGTGCCAGCAGTCTCCGAGGCGGGGGGTTCTACGAGCAGTACTTC.

The count of this clone is one. The chain is built from TRBV6-2 or TRBV6-3 and TRBJ2-1, with TRBD2 identical over 11 bases. Germline CDR1 MNHEY, CDR2 SVGEGT. Trimming removed 2 bases from V and 9 bases from J; junction bases left unmatched: 9. The CDR3 length is 16 residues. DNA for the CDR3: TGTGCCAGCAGTTACCTATTTAGCGGGAGGGCCCCTGAGCAGTTCTTC. Translated, it gives CASSYLFSGRAPEQFF.

The chain is built from TRBV30 and TRBJ2-2; D is unclear. The germline V gene has CDR1 GTSNPN and CDR2 SVGIG (reference sequence). This CDR3 has 11 residues. V dropped 4 bases and J dropped 6 bases, with 6 bases sitting between them. In nucleotides, the CDR3 is TGTGCCTGGAAATTCCCCGGGGAGCTGTTTTTT. Amino acid sequence: CAWKFPGELFF.

The chain couples TRBV28 to TRBJ2-4; D remains unclear. Germline V gene data show CDR1 as MDHEN and CDR2 as SYDVKM. This CDR3 is built from 15 residues. Trimming removed 2 bases at V and 0 bases at J, with 8 bases between. The CDR3 is CASSLPGVAKNIQYF. CDR3 DNA sequence: TGTGCCAGCAGTTTACCAGGAGTAGCCAAAAACATTCAGTACTTC.

V is TRBV10-3 and J is TRBJ1-2; D uncertain. CDR1 and CDR2 (germline): ENHRY, SYGVKD. V lost 0 bases to trimming and J lost 3 bases, with 11 bases between them. The length of the CDR3 is 15 residues. As DNA, the CDR3 is TGTGCCATCAGTGAGTCGGACGGCGGAGACTATGGCTACACCTTC. Protein product: CAISESDGGDYGYTF.

J is TRBJ2-2 and V is TRBV6-5; D remains ambiguous. Per germline, CDR1 MNHEY and CDR2 SVGAGI. The germline V and J ends were trimmed by 6 bases and 2 bases, with 13 bases remaining between them. The CDR3 totals 15 residues. Here the CDR3 reads CASSLRGPNTGELFF. CDR3 DNA sequence: TGTGCCAGCAGCCTCAGAGGACCCAACACCGGGGAGCTGTTTTTT.

This clone was seen a few times. The V gene is TRBV4-2, the J gene TRBJ2-2, with D hard to call. The CDR3 spans 14 residues. V lost 0 bases to trimming and J lost 12 bases, with 14 bases between them. The germline gives CDR1 LGHNA, CDR2 YNFKEQ. CDR3 DNA sequence: TGTGCCAGCAGCCAAGATCGCGCCCCGGCCCAGCTGTTTTTT. Translating gives CASSQDRAPAQLFF.

The chain uses TRBV7-9 and TRBJ2-2; D is ambiguous. Per germline, CDR1 SEHNR and CDR2 FQNEAQ (reference sequence). The V and J ends lost 9 bases and 4 bases respectively, with 12 bases between them. CDR3 length equals 13 residues. The CDR3 DNA follows: TGTGCCAGGGCCCACCCGGGCACCGGGGAGCTGTTTTTT. It translates to CARAHPGTGELFF.

This clone has only one observation. Here the CDR3 reads CASTPGGQGATQYF. DNA for the CDR3: TGTGCCAGTACCCCTGGGGGGCAGGGCGCGACCCAGTACTTC. The chain couples TRBV19 to TRBJ2-5; D may match TRBD1 or TRBD2 (6 bases each). V gave up 7 bases and J gave up 7 bases, with 19 bases separating them. The CDR3 length is 14 residues. Germline V gene data show CDR1 as LNHDA and CDR2 as SQIVND (reference sequence).

This clone has just one count. The chain uses TRBV28 and TRBJ2-1; D might be TRBD2 (6 bases). The CDR3 consists of 15 residues. V was shortened by 4 bases and J by 7 bases, with 17 bases between the two germline ends. Germline V lookup: CDR1 MDHEN, CDR2 SYDVKM. The CDR3: CASSYPGTGVNEQFF. CDR3 in DNA: TGTGCCAGCAGTTATCCCGGGACGGGAGTGAATGAGCAGTTCTTC. The full variable domain, completed using reference TRBV28 and TRBJ2-1, is DVKVTQSSRYLVKRTGEKVFLECVQDMDHENMFWYRQDPGLGLRLIYFSYDVKMKEKGDIPEGYSVSREKKERFSLILESASTNQTSMYLCASSYPGTGVNEQFFGPGTRLTVL.

The rearrangement links TRBV30 to TRBJ2-3; D call uncertain. Trimming shortened V by 4 bases and J by 5 bases, and 16 bases separated the two germline ends. The germline CDR1 and CDR2 sequences are GTSNPN and SVGIG (reference sequence). There are 14 residues in the CDR3. The CDR3 reads CAWTPPPIVDTQYF. Written as DNA, the CDR3 is TGTGCCTGGACGCCTCCCCCTATTGTAGATACGCAGTATTTT. The full variable domain, with the rest looked up from reference TRBV30 and TRBJ2-3, is SQTIHQWPATLVQPVGSPLSLECTVEGTSNPNLYWYRQAAGRGLQLLFYSVGIGQISSEVPQNLSASRPQDRQFILSSKKLLLSDSGFYLCAWTPPPIVDTQYFGPGTRLTVL.

V usage is TRBV10-3 and J usage is TRBJ2-5; D is possibly TRBD1 or TRBD2 (5 bases each). V lost 10 bases to trimming and J lost 2 bases, with 20 bases between them. Germline V gives CDR1 ENHRY, CDR2 SYGVKD. The CDR3 has 15 residues. The CDR3 nucleotides are TGTGCCACCTCCCGGACACCCGGGAAGCAAGAGACCCAGTACTTC. Translating it yields CATSRTPGKQETQYF.

The CDR3, as DNA: TGCGCCAGCAGCCAAGATCAATATGAGCAGTTCTTC. This translates into CASSQDQYEQFF. This chain links TRBV4-1 with TRBJ2-1; D uncertain. V was shortened by 0 bases and J by 8 bases, with 5 bases between the two germline ends. CDR1 MGHRA and CDR2 YSYEKL come from the germline V gene. The CDR3 runs to 12 residues.

This clone was picked up one time. The rearrangement links TRBV6-5 to TRBJ1-4, with 9 positions matching TRBD1. Germline CDR1 MNHEY, CDR2 SVGAGI. V shed 5 bases, J shed 11 bases, and the junction held 6 bases outside the gene matches. The CDR3 sequence is 13 residues long. The CDR3 DNA reads TGTGCCAGCAGTCCCGGGACAGGGAACAAACTGTTTTTT. As protein: CASSPGTGNKLFF.

The V and J genes are TRBV4-1 and TRBJ2-1; D possibly corresponds to TRBD1 (7 bases). The ends were cut back, 1 base at V and 6 bases at J, with 13 bases in the middle. The germline gives CDR1 MGHRA, CDR2 YSYEKL. This CDR3 has 15 residues. The CDR3 nucleotides are TGCGCCAGCAGCCAAGCAGGGCAGGGGGGCAATGAGCAGTTCTTC. Its translation is CASSQAGQGGNEQFF.

The V gene is TRBV10-1, the J gene TRBJ2-7; 8 positions agree with TRBD2. This CDR3 is built from 15 residues. V shed 6 bases, J shed 5 bases, and the junction held 12 bases outside the gene matches. Germline lookup yields CDR1 WNHNN and CDR2 SYGVQD (reference sequence). The CDR3 protein is CASRGPGGSRHEQYF. In DNA form, the CDR3 reads TGCGCCAGCAGAGGCCCGGGAGGGAGTAGGCACGAGCAGTACTTC.

The gene calls are TRBV7-9 and TRBJ2-3; D is uncertain. The CDR3 sequence is 11 residues long. From germline, CDR1 is SEHNR and CDR2 FQNEAQ (reference sequence). Trimming took off 7 bases at V and 6 bases at J, with 8 bases between the two ends. The CDR3 DNA reads as TGTGCCAGCATGACGATGGATACGCAGTATTTT. Residues: CASMTMDTQYF.